The 3 T cell receptor beta chains listed next were all sequenced from one sample in a study of blood T cell repertoires in COVID-19. Sequencing was performed with immunoSEQ multiplex PCR; in TCRdb, only in-frame clones are kept and a portion is missing. The sample includes 300,000 or so clones, roughly 90% of them seen just once. Sequencing was carried out using PBMCs or T cells enriched from blood (not recorded which). These receptors came from a man aged 55 to 70 who had recovered from COVID-19.

This chain links TRBV6-2 or TRBV6-3 with TRBJ2-5, with TRBD2 identical over 7 bases. The V gene end was trimmed by 6 bases and the J gene end by 1 base; junction bases not matched to a gene: 11. CDR3 size: 16 residues. Per germline, CDR1 MNHEY and CDR2 SVGEGT. The CDR3 DNA reads TGTGCCAGCAGCCCTCTCGGGCGGGGGATCCAAGAGACCCAGTACTTC. Residues: CASSPLGRGIQETQYF.

V and J are TRBV7-8 and TRBJ2-1; D is unclear. CDR3 length equals 11 residues. The V gene lost 5 bases and the J gene lost 10 bases, with 9 bases spanning the gap. In germline, CDR1 is SGHVS, CDR2 FQNEAQ. The DNA for the CDR3 is TGTGCCAGCAGCCCCGTCAGAGAGCAGTTCTTC. Encoded protein: CASSPVREQFF.

This clone was detected once. The rearrangement joins TRBV19 to TRBJ1-4; weak D call: TRBD1 (5 bases). Germline V gives CDR1 LNHDA, CDR2 SQIVND (reference sequence). V lost 6 bases and J lost 0, with 14 bases in between. CDR3 length: 16 residues. The CDR3 nucleotides are TGTGCCAGTAGCGTGGGACTGAGGCCAACTAATGAAAAACTGTTTTTT. Translating it yields CASSVGLRPTNEKLFF.